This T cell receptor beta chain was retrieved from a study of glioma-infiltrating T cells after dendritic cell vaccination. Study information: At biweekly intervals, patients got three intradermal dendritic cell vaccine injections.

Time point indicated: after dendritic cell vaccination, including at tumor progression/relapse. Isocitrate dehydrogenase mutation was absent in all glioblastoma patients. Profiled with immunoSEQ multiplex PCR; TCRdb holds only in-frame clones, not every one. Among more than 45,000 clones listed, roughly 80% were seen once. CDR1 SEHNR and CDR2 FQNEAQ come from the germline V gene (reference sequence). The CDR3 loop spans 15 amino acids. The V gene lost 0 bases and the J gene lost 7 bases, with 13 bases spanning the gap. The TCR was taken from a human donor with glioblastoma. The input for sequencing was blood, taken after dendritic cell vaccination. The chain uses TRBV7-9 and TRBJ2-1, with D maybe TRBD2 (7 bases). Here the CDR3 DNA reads TGTGCCAGCAGCTTAGCGCGCGGGGGCCGGAATGAGCAGTTCTTC. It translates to CASSLARGGRNEQFF.